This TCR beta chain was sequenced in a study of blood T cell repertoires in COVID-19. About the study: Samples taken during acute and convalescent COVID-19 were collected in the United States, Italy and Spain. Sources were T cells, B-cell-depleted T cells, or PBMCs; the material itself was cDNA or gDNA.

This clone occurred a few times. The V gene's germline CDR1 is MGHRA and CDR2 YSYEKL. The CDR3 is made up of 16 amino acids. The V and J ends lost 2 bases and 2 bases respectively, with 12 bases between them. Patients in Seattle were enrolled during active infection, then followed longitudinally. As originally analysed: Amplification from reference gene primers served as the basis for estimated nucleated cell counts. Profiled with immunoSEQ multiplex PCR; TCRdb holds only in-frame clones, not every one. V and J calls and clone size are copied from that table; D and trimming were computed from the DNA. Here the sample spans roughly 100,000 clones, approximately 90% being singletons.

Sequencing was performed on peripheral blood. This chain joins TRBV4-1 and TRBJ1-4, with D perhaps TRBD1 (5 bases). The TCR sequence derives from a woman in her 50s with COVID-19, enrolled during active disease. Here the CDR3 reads CASSQLAGGTNEKLFF. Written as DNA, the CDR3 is TGCGCCAGCAGCCAACTGGCGGGGGGGACTAATGAAAAACTGTTTTTT.